The 3 T cell receptor beta chains below all came from one sample that was sequenced in a study of monozygotic twins with inflammatory bowel disease (dated by TCRdb to between 2019 and 2020). The library relied on 5' RACE. The instrument given in TCRdb is Illumina HiSeq 2500. TCRdb reprocessed the reads and assigns one entry to each CDR3 protein sequence, leaving out DNA. This sample's table carries approximately 400,000 distinct CDR3 sequences. The top ten clones comprise approximately 2.4% of the sample. Input material: blood. The receptors originated from a human donor with ulcerative colitis or Crohn's disease, or a healthy co-twin of an affected twin (not recorded which).

The rearrangement uses TRBV11-3 and TRBJ2-1; TCRdb's D call of TRBD2 is untestable without DNA. Looked up from germline, CDR1 is SGHNT and CDR2 is YENEEA. CDR3 length: 15 residues. The chain's CDR3 is CASSLDEGLYNEQFF.

This rearrangement joins TRBV25-1 to TRBJ1-2; checking the TCRdb D call of TRBD1 is not possible without DNA. The CDR3 runs 14 residues. Germline CDR1 is MGHDK and CDR2 is SYGVNS. CDR3 residues: CASSEYRGGDGYTF.

V gene TRBV19 combines with J gene TRBJ2-7. Germline assignment: CDR1 LNHDA and CDR2 SQIVND (reference sequence). The CDR3 is 14 amino acids. CDR3 amino acids: CASSAVGSTYEQYF.